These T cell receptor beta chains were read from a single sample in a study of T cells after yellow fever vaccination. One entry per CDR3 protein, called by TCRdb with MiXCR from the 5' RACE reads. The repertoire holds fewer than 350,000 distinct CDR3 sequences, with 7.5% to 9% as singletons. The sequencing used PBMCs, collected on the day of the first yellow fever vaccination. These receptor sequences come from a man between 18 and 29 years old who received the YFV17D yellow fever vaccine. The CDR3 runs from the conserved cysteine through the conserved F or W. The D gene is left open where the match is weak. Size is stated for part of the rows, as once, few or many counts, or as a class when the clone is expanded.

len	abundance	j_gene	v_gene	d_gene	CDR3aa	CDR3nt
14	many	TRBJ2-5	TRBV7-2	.	CASIERTGQETQYF	TGTGCCAGCATCGAAAGGACGGGACAAGAGACCCAGTACTTC
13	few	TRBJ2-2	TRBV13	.	CAILSVNTGELFF	TGTGCCATCCTATCCGTGAACACCGGGGAGCTGTTTTTT
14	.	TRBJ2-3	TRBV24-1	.	CATSGTPSTDTQYF	TGTGCCACCAGTGGGACACCCAGCACAGATACGCAGTATTTT
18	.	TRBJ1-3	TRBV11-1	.	CASSPPAEGLSSGNTIYF	TGTGCCAGCAGCCCCCCAGCTGAGGGACTCTCCTCTGGAAACACCATATATTTT
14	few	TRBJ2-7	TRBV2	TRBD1	CASSDRATTYEQYF	TGTGCCAGCAGCGACAGGGCAACTACCTACGAGCAGTACTTC
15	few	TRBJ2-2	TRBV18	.	CASSPQDRYTGELFF	TGTGCCAGCTCACCACAAGACAGATACACCGGGGAGCTGTTTTTT
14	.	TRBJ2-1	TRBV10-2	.	CASRKPAGSDEQFF	TGCGCCAGCAGGAAGCCGGCGGGGTCCGATGAGCAGTTCTTC
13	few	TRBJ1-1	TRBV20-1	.	CSARAPMQRGAFF	TGCAGTGCTCGGGCCCCCATGCAGAGGGGGGCTTTCTTT
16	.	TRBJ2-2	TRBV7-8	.	CASSQTLPGDTGELFF	TGTGCCAGCAGCCAGACATTACCAGGGGACACCGGGGAGCTGTTTTTT
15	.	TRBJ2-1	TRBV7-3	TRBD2	CASSYSGLAANEQFF	TGTGCCAGCAGCTACTCGGGACTAGCAGCCAATGAGCAGTTCTTC
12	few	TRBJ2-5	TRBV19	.	CASSIDRETQYF	TGTGCCAGTAGTATAGACCGAGAGACCCAGTACTTC
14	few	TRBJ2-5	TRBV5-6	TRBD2	CASRGLAGLETQYF	TGTGCCAGCAGGGGACTAGCGGGGCTAGAGACCCAGTACTTC
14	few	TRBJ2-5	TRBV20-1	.	CSAVGGAGQETQYF	TGCAGTGCTGTAGGGGGGGCCGGACAAGAGACCCAGTACTTC
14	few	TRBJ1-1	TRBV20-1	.	CSARAGALRTEAFF	TGCAGTGCTAGAGCGGGGGCGCTGCGCACTGAAGCTTTCTTT
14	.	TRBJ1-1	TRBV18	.	CASSPRTVHTEAFF	TGTGCCAGCTCACCCCGTACGGTTCACACTGAAGCTTTCTTT
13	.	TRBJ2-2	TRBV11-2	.	CASSMRRGGELFF	TGTGCCAGCAGTATGAGACGAGGCGGGGAGCTGTTTTTT
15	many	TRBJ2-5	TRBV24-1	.	CATSDNGRDQETQYF	TGTGCCACCAGTGACAACGGACGGGACCAAGAGACCCAGTACTTC
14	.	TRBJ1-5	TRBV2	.	CASSDGHSNQPQHF	TGTGCCAGCAGTGACGGACATAGCAATCAGCCCCAGCATTTT
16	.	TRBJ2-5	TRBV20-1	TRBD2	CSATGTSGGLRETQYF	TGCAGTGCTACCGGGACTAGCGGGGGTTTGCGAGAGACCCAGTACTTC
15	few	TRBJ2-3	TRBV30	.	CAWSVYPPRTDTQYF	TGTGCCTGGAGTGTCTATCCCCCCCGCACAGATACGCAGTATTTT
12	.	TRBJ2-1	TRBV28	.	CASSLREFEQFF	TGTGCCAGCAGCTTGAGGGAGTTTGAGCAGTTCTTC
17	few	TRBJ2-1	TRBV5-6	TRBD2	CASSWNERGGSYNEQFF	TGTGCCAGCAGCTGGAATGAGCGGGGGGGCTCCTACAATGAGCAGTTCTTC
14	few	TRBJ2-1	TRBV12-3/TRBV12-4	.	CASSWLGTNNEQFF	TGTGCCAGCAGTTGGCTGGGGACGAACAATGAGCAGTTCTTC
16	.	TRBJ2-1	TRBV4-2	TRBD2	CASSPPAGGENNEQFF	TGTGCCAGCAGCCCCCCCGCGGGGGGGGAGAACAATGAGCAGTTCTTC
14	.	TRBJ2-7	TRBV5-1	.	CASSLAAGAYEQYF	TGCGCCAGCAGCTTGGCGGCAGGGGCCTACGAGCAGTACTTC
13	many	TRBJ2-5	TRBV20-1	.	CSANPLARETQYF	TGCAGTGCCAACCCCCTAGCGCGCGAGACCCAGTACTTC
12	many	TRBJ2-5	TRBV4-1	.	CASSQVFGTQYF	TGCGCCAGCAGCCAAGTGTTCGGGACCCAGTACTTC
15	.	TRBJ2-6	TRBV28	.	CASQTGASGANVLTF	TGTGCCAGCCAAACCGGGGCGTCTGGGGCCAACGTCCTGACTTTC
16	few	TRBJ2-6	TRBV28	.	CASSLAEISGANVLTF	TGTGCCAGCAGTTTAGCTGAGATTTCTGGGGCCAACGTCCTGACTTTC
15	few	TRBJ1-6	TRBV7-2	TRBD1	CASRGTGTGSSPLHF	TGTGCCAGCAGGGGTACCGGGACAGGGAGTTCACCCCTCCACTTT
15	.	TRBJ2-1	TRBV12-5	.	CASGLVRLGFNEQFF	TGTGCTAGTGGTTTGGTAAGATTAGGGTTCAATGAGCAGTTCTTC
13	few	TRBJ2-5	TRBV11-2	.	CASSLDPRETQYF	TGTGCCAGCAGCTTAGACCCCAGAGAGACCCAGTACTTC
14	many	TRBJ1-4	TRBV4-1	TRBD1	CASSQGTGDEKLFF	TGCGCCAGCAGCCAAGGGACAGGGGATGAAAAACTGTTTTTT
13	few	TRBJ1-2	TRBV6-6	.	CASSYSTDYGYTF	TGTGCCAGCAGTTACTCCACAGATTATGGCTACACCTTC
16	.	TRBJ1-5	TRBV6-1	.	CASSGFQGFSNQPQHF	TGTGCCAGCAGCGGGTTTCAGGGGTTTAGCAATCAGCCCCAGCATTTT
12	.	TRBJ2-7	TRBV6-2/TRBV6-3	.	CASTGGSYEQYF	TGTGCCAGCACGGGCGGCTCCTACGAGCAGTACTTC
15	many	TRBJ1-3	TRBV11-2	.	CASSQTPGYGNTIYF	TGTGCCAGCAGCCAGACCCCGGGTTATGGAAACACCATATATTTT
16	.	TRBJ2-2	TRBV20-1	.	CSARGYAQANTGELFF	TGCAGTGCTAGAGGCTACGCCCAGGCTAACACCGGGGAGCTGTTTTTT
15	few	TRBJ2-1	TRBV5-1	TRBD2	CASSPLSGGTNEQFF	TGCGCCAGCAGCCCCCTCAGCGGGGGGACCAATGAGCAGTTCTTC
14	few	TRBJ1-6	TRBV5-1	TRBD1	CASSRGQGRSPLHF	TGCGCCAGCAGCCGGGGACAGGGGCGGTCACCCCTCCACTTT
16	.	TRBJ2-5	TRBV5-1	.	CASSLGPRTGEETQYF	TGCGCCAGCAGCTTGGGCCCCCGGACGGGAGAAGAGACCCAGTACTTC
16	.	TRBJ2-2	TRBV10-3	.	CAISSGLSRSSGELFF	TGTGCCATAAGTTCCGGGTTATCTAGGAGTTCCGGGGAGCTGTTTTTT
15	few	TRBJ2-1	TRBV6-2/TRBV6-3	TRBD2	CASSSLAGGFSEQFF	TGTGCCAGCAGTTCTCTAGCGGGGGGCTTTAGTGAGCAGTTCTTC
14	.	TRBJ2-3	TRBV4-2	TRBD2	CASSLRTSGDTQYF	TGTGCCAGCAGCCTACGGACTAGTGGGGATACGCAGTATTTT
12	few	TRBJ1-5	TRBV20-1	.	CSTLGGNQPQHF	TGCAGCACCTTGGGGGGCAATCAGCCCCAGCATTTT
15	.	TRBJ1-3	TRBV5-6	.	CASSLLRSSGNTIYF	TGTGCCAGCAGCTTGTTACGGTCCTCTGGAAACACCATATATTTT
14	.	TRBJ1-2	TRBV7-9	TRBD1	CASSLGDRGLGYTF	TGTGCCAGCAGCTTAGGGGACAGGGGGCTTGGCTACACCTTC
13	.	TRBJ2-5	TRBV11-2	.	CASSPQLEKTQYF	TGTGCCAGCAGCCCCCAGTTGGAGAAGACCCAGTACTTC